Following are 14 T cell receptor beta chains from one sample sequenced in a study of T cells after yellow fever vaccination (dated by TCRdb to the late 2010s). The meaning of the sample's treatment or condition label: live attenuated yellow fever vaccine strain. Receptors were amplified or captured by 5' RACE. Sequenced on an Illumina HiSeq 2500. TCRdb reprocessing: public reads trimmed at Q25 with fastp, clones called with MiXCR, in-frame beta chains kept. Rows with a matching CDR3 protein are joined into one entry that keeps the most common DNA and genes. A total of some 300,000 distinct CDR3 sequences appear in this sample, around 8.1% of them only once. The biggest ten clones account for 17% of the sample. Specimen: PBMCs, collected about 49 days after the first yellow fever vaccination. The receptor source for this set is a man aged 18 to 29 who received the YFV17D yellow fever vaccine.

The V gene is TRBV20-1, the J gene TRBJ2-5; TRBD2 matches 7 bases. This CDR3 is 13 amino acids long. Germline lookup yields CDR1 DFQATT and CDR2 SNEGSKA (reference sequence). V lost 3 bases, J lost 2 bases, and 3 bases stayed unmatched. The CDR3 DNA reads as TGCAGTGCTAGTCCTAGCGGACAAGAGACCCAGTACTTC. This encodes CSASPSGQETQYF.

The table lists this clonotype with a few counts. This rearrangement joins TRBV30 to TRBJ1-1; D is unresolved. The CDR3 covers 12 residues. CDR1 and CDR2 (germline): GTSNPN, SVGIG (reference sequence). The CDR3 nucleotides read TGTGCGGCGGATCCGGGATTTTCTGAAGCTTTCTTT. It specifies CAADPGFSEAFF.

The CDR3: CASSQDSAASGLNEQFF. The DNA of the CDR3 is TGTGCCAGCAGCCAAGATTCGGCGGCTAGCGGGTTGAATGAGCAGTTCTTC. The J gene is TRBJ2-1, the V gene TRBV4-2; TRBD2 aligns across 8 bases. The CDR3 extends over 17 amino acids. The J segment lost 7 bases and the V segment lost 0 bases, leaving 11 bases of the junction unmatched. The germline V gene encodes CDR1 LGHNA and CDR2 YNFKEQ.

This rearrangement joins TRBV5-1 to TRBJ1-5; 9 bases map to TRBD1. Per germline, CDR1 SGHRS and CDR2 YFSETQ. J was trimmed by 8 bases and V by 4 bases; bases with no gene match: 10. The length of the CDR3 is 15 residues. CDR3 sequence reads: CASSTGQGWSKPQHF. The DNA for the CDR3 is TGCGCCAGCAGCACCGGACAGGGGTGGTCGAAGCCCCAGCATTTT. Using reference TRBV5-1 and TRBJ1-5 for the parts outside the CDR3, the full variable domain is KAGVTQTPRYLIKTRGQQVTLSCSPISGHRSVSWYQQTPGQGLQFLFEYFSETQRNKGNFPGRFSGRQFSNSRSEMNVSTLELGDSALYLCASSTGQGWSKPQHFGDGTRLSIL.

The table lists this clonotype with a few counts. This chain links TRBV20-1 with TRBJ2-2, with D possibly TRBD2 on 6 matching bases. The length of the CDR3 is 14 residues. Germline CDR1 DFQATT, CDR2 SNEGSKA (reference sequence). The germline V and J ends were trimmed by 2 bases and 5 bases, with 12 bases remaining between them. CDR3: CSARTGVATGELFF. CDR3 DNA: TGCAGTGCTAGAACGGGGGTAGCAACCGGGGAGCTGTTTTTT.

DNA of the CDR3: TGTGCCAGCAGCCCCAACCGGGACAGTGTTGAAAAACTGTTTTTT. Translated, it gives CASSPNRDSVEKLFF. The chain couples TRBV12-3 or TRBV12-4 to TRBJ1-4; 7 nucleotides line up with TRBD1. J gave up 7 bases and V 6 bases, and 11 bases lay outside the gene matches. This CDR3 is built from 15 residues.

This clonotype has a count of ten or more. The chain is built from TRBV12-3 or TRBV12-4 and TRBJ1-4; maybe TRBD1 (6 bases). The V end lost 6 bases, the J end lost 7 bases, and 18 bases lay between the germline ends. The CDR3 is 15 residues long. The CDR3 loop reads CASRSPRGHGEKLFF. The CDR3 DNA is TGTGCCAGCAGATCACCCCGGGGGCACGGTGAAAAACTGTTTTTT.

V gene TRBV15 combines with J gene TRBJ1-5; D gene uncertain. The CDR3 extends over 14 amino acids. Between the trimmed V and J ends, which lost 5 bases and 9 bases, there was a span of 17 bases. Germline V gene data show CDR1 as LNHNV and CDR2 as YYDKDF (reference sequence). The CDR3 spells CATSQGRLLGPQHF. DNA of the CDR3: TGTGCCACCAGCCAAGGCCGCCTTCTGGGGCCCCAGCATTTT.

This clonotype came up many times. The CDR3 DNA reads TGCAGTGCGGACCCAAACTCTGGAAACACCATATATTTT. It encodes CSADPNSGNTIYF. The J gene is TRBJ1-3, the V gene TRBV20-1; D is unresolved. This CDR3 comprises 13 residues. Trimming shortened V by 6 bases and J by 0 bases, and 9 bases separated the two germline ends. CDR1 is DFQATT and CDR2 is SNEGSKA in the germline V gene (reference sequence).

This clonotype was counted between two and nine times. DNA of the CDR3: TGTGCCAGCGGACGGAACTCTGGGGCCAACGTCCTGACTTTC. This codes for CASGRNSGANVLTF. The chain has TRBV7-2 and TRBJ2-6; D call uncertain. The germline gives CDR1 SGHTA, CDR2 FQGNSA. V was pared by 8 bases and J by 0 bases, with 8 bases between. CDR3 length: 14 residues. Together with reference TRBV7-2 and TRBJ2-6, the CDR3 gives the full variable domain: GAGVSQSPSNKVTEKGKDVELRCDPISGHTALYWYRQSLGQGLEFLIYFQGNSAPDKSGLPSDRFSAERTGGSVSTLTIQRTQQEDSAVYLCASGRNSGANVLTFGAGSRLTVL.

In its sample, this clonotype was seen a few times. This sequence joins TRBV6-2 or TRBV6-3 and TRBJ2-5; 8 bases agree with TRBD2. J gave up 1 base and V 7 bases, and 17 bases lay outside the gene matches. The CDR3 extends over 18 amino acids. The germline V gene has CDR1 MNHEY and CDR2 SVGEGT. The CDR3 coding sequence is TGTGCCAGCACCAACGGGATCGTAGCGGGGACCGCCCAAGAGACCCAGTACTTC. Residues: CASTNGIVAGTAQETQYF.

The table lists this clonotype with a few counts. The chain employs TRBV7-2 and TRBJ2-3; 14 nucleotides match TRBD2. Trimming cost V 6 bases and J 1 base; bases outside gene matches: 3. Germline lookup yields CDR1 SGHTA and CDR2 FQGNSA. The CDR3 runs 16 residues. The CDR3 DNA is TGTGCCAGCAGGGGACTAGCGGGGGCCCGCACAGATACGCAGTATTTT. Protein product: CASRGLAGARTDTQYF.

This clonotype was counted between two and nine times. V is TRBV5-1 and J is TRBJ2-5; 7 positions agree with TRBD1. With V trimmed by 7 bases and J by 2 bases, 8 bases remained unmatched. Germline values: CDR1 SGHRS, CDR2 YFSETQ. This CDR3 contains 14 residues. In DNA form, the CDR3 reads TGCGCCAGCGGAGGACAGGTGGGGCAAGAGACCCAGTACTTC. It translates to CASGGQVGQETQYF. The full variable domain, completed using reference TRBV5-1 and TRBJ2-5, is KAGVTQTPRYLIKTRGQQVTLSCSPISGHRSVSWYQQTPGQGLQFLFEYFSETQRNKGNFPGRFSGRQFSNSRSEMNVSTLELGDSALYLCASGGQVGQETQYFGPGTRLLVL.

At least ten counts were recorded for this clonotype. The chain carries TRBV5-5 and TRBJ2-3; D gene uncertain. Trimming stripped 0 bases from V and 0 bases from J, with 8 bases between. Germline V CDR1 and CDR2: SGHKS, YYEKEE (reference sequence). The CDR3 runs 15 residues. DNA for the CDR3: TGTGCCAGCAGCTTGGAAGGTGCTAGCACAGATACGCAGTATTTT. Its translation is CASSLEGASTDTQYF.